This T cell receptor (beta chain) originates from a study of blood T cell repertoires in COVID-19. At the level of the study: Collection of acute and convalescent COVID-19 samples took place in the United States, Italy and Spain. T cells, B-cell-depleted T cells, or PBMCs supplied cDNA or gDNA.

In the study's own analysis: Amplification with reference gene primers provided the estimates of nucleated cell counts. Generated by immunoSEQ multiplex PCR, the TCRdb table keeps only in-frame clones and is missing some. Clone size and V and J calls were adopted from that table, with D and trimming inferred from the DNA. This sample has some 110,000 clones, with around nine tenths found just once. The source material was peripheral blood. This receptor was obtained from a man aged 35 to 55 with acute or convalescent COVID-19.

Here the CDR3 reads CASSPLVGAHGELFF. The CDR3 DNA follows: TGTGCCAGCAGCCCCCTAGTGGGGGCACACGGGGAGCTGTTTTTT. The chain joins TRBV11-2 to TRBJ2-2; TRBD1 is a possible D gene (6 bases). The CDR3 is 15 amino acids. Germline V gives CDR1 SGHAT, CDR2 FQNNGV. The V gene lost 5 bases and the J gene lost 7 bases, with 17 bases spanning the gap.